Each of the 6 T cell receptor beta chains below was sequenced from the same sample in a study of T cells in Graves' hyperthyroidism and ophthalmopathy (dated by TCRdb to the late 2010s). The method was multiplex PCR. The instrument was an Illumina HiSeq 2000. The TCR beta CDR3 regions were amplified from RNA transcripts. The first round of RT-PCR for the TCR CDR3 was performed with the HTBI primer set and the Qiagen OneStep RT-PCR kit. TCRdb ran its own pipeline on the public reads, namely fastp trimming at Q25 and MiXCR clone calling, and kept in-frame beta chains. Every CDR3 protein is listed once, alongside the most common genes and DNA of its rows. The sample table records a few hundred thousand distinct CDR3 sequences; around 20% of these occur just once. The ten most abundant clones make up about 30% of the sample. Sequencing was done on a sample of blood. Receptor source: a man between 18 and 35 years old with Graves' hyperthyroidism.

The chain employs TRBV12-3 or TRBV12-4 and TRBJ2-7, with no clear D. CDR3 length: 14 residues. V gave up 0 bases and J gave up 7 bases, with 13 bases separating them. The CDR3 DNA reads as TGTGCCAGCAGTTTAGCGTCGCGGTCCGGGGAGCAGTACTTC. This encodes CASSLASRSGEQYF.

This clonotype was found many times. The V and J genes are TRBV5-1 and TRBJ2-5; 9 positions agree with TRBD1. The CDR3 totals 15 residues. Germline V gene data show CDR1 as SGHRS and CDR2 as YFSETQ. Germline trimming cut 0 bases from V and 4 bases from J; bases unmatched to any gene: 4. CDR3 DNA sequence: TGCGCCAGCAGCTTGGGGGACAGGGACGTAGAGACCCAGTACTTC. This gives the protein CASSLGDRDVETQYF.

Many counts were recorded for this clonotype. This CDR3 is CASSLGRGRFGGYTF. The DNA of the CDR3 is TGTGCCAGCAGCTTAGGCAGGGGGCGCTTTGGGGGCTACACCTTC. The chain recombines TRBV11-2 with TRBJ1-2; 8 nucleotides match TRBD1. V lost 1 base to trimming and J lost 8 bases; unmatched junction nucleotides: 9. Germline V CDR1 and CDR2: SGHAT, FQNNGV. This CDR3 contains 15 residues.

This clonotype was detected a few times. The chain recombines TRBV5-4 with TRBJ1-6, with D perhaps matching TRBD1 (6 bases). Trimming left V 0 bases short and J 9 bases short, with 13 bases between. Germline loops: CDR1 SGHNT, CDR2 YYREEE (reference sequence). The CDR3 has 15 amino acids. This CDR3 reads CASSLDLGQTSPLHF. CDR3 bases: TGTGCCAGCAGCTTGGACTTAGGACAGACTTCACCCCTCCACTTT.

The rearrangement links TRBV2 to TRBJ2-6; a weak D match, TRBD2 (5 bases). The CDR3 is 13 residues long. Germline V gives CDR1 SNHLY, CDR2 FYNNEI. V was pared by 10 bases and J by 1 base, with 8 bases between. The CDR3 nucleotides are TGTGCCACCGGGAAGTCTGGGGCCAACGTCCTGACTTTC. Protein: CATGKSGANVLTF. Together with reference TRBV2 and TRBJ2-6, the CDR3 gives the full variable domain: EPEVTQTPSHQVTQMGQEVILRCVPISNHLYFYWYRQILGQKVEFLVSFYNNEISEKSEIFDDQFSVERPDGSNFTLKIRSTKLEDSAMYFCATGKSGANVLTFGAGSRLTVL.

The sample holds many counts of this clonotype. The chain is built from TRBV5-1 and TRBJ1-1, with D possibly being TRBD1 (5 bases). The CDR3 is 14 amino acids. Trimming shortened V by 4 bases and J by 3 bases, and 13 bases separated the two germline ends. Germline CDR1 is SGHRS and CDR2 is YFSETQ. CDR3 nucleotide sequence: TGCGCCAGCAGCACACAAGGGACGGACACTGAAGCTTTCTTT. Amino acid sequence: CASSTQGTDTEAFF.